This is a list of T cell receptor beta chains from one sample in a study of siplizumab effects on memory and regulatory T cells. Using immunoSEQ multiplex PCR, the repertoire was profiled, and TCRdb retains in-frame clones only, with some absent. The sample consists of roughly 93,000 clones, roughly 94% of them appearing once. The sequenced sample was non-Treg CD4+ T cells sorted from blood. Every receptor here comes from a human donor in good health. The CDR3 runs from the conserved cysteine through the conserved F or W. The D gene is left open where the match is weak. Clone size is given for some rows only: seen once, a few or many times, or a class if the clone is expanded.

d_call	clone_size	j_call	v_call	cdr3_length	cdr3_aa	cdr3_nt
-	-	TRBJ2-5	TRBV9	14	CASSVDLLGETQYF	TGTGCCAGCAGCGTAGACCTTTTGGGAGAGACCCAGTACTTC
TRBD1	-	TRBJ1-1	TRBV5-1	20	CASSLALGGRYRGRNTEAFF	TGCGCCAGCAGCTTGGCTCTGGGGGGTCGATACAGGGGAAGGAATACTGAAGCTTTCTTT
-	-	TRBJ1-2	TRBV19	13	CASSISQHYGYTF	TGTGCCAGTAGTATAAGTCAGCACTATGGCTACACCTTC
-	-	TRBJ2-7	TRBV29-1	12	CSVEDPYYEQYF	TGCAGCGTTGAAGACCCCTACTACGAGCAGTACTTC
-	-	TRBJ2-3	TRBV4-2	13	CASSQDRTGDPFF	TGTGCCAGCAGCCAAGACAGGACGGGAGACCCTTTTTTT
TRBD2	-	TRBJ2-3	TRBV27	14	CASSKGTSTDTRYF	TGTGCCAGCAGTAAAGGGACTAGCACAGATACGCGGTATTTT
TRBD2	-	TRBJ2-2	TRBV6-4	16	CASSDGTSGNTGELFF	TGTGCCAGCAGTGACGGGACTAGCGGGAACACCGGGGAGCTGTTTTTT
-	-	TRBJ2-7	TRBV28	14	CASSSPTVPYEQYF	TGTGCCAGCAGTTCGCCGACAGTCCCCTACGAGCAGTACTTC
TRBD1	-	TRBJ1-3	TRBV5-1	16	CASSSPRDRALNTIYF	TGCGCCAGCAGCTCCCCGAGAGACAGGGCTTTAAACACCATATATTTT
-	once	TRBJ1-1	TRBV28	11	CASKSVSEAFF	TGTGCCAGCAAATCTGTCTCTGAAGCTTTCTTT
-	-	TRBJ1-4	TRBV2	14	CASGVQRANEKLFF	TGTGCCAGCGGAGTTCAAAGGGCTAATGAAAAACTGTTTTTT
-	-	TRBJ2-7	TRBV5-1	15	CASSYPEGRVDEQYF	TGCGCCAGCAGCTACCCGGAGGGCAGGGTCGACGAGCAGTACTTC
-	-	TRBJ1-1	TRBV6-5	12	CASSLPTGKAFF	TGTGCCAGCAGCCTCCCGACGGGTAAAGCTTTCTTT
-	-	TRBJ1-2	TRBV28	14	CASSQGHVRYGYTF	TGTGCCAGCAGCCAAGGACATGTGCGCTATGGCTACACCTTC
-	once	TRBJ1-5	TRBV19	14	CASSRDNQYQPQHF	TGTGCCAGTAGTAGGGACAACCAATATCAGCCCCAGCATTTT
-	-	TRBJ2-5	TRBV30	13	CAWSTGNQETQYF	TGTGCCTGGAGTACAGGGAACCAAGAGACCCAGTACTTC
TRBD1	-	TRBJ2-7	TRBV28	14	CASSPRTGIDEQYF	TGTGCCAGCAGTCCTCGGACAGGGATCGACGAGCAGTACTTC
TRBD1	-	TRBJ2-6	TRBV7-8	17	CASSVGQRFSGANVLTF	TGTGCCAGCAGCGTGGGACAGAGATTCTCTGGGGCCAACGTCCTGACTTTC
-	-	TRBJ1-5	TRBV7-6	15	CASSPPPGSNQPQHF	TGTGCCAGCAGCCCACCCCCGGGTAGCAATCAGCCCCAGCATTTT
-	-	TRBJ2-3	TRBV18	17	CASSPLRARGRTDTQYF	TGTGCCAGCTCACCGCTTCGTGCCAGGGGTCGCACAGATACGCAGTATTTT
TRBD1	-	TRBJ2-5	TRBV9	15	CASSVDFRGLSKVYF	TGTGCCAGCAGCGTAGATTTTAGGGGGCTAAGTAAGGTGTACTTC
TRBD1	-	TRBJ2-7	TRBV11-3	14	CASSLGTGSYEQYF	TGTGCCAGCAGCTTGGGGACAGGCTCCTACGAGCAGTACTTC
-	-	TRBJ2-2	TRBV6-5	13	CASSFTHTGELFF	TGTGCCAGCAGTTTCACTCACACCGGGGAGCTGTTTTTT
-	-	TRBJ1-3	TRBV9	14	CASSVGISGNTIYF	TGTGCCAGCAGCGTAGGGATCTCTGGAAACACCATATATTTT
TRBD1	-	TRBJ1-1	TRBV5-8	15	CASSLDRGQNTEAFF	TGTGCCAGCAGCTTAGACAGGGGACAGAACACTGAAGCTTTCTTT
-	once	TRBJ1-1	TRBV27	13	CASSLPGAVEAFF	TGTGCCAGCAGTTTACCCGGGGCGGTTGAAGCTTTCTTT
-	-	TRBJ2-5	TRBV5-1	14	CASSLGEAPETQYF	TGCGCCAGCAGCTTGGGGGAGGCCCCAGAGACCCAGTACTTC
-	-	TRBJ2-2	TRBV9	13	CASSVPTAGELFF	TGTGCCAGCAGCGTCCCGACAGCTGGGGAGCTGTTTTTT
-	-	TRBJ1-2	TRBV7-9	14	CASNSDSEANGYTF	TGTGCCAGCAATTCGGACAGCGAAGCAAATGGCTACACCTTC
TRBD1	-	TRBJ2-1	TRBV5-1	15	CASSSTGGGRNEQFF	TGCGCCAGCAGCTCGACAGGGGGCGGGAGAAATGAGCAGTTCTTC
TRBD1	-	TRBJ2-3	TRBV19	14	CASNSRGHVDTQYF	TGTGCCAGTAACTCAAGGGGGCACGTGGATACGCAGTATTTT
TRBD2	-	TRBJ2-7	TRBV27	16	CASSLPSSGRAEEQYF	TGTGCCAGCAGTTTACCTAGTAGCGGGAGGGCCGAAGAGCAGTACTTC
-	once	TRBJ1-1	TRBV6-8	12	CASSCGNTEAFF	TGTGCCAGCAGTTGTGGGAACACTGAAGCTTTCTTT
TRBD2	few	TRBJ2-1	TRBV6-5	13	CASSYGRDLGQFF	TGTGCCAGCAGTTACGGGAGGGATCTGGGGCAGTTCTTC
TRBD1	-	TRBJ2-1	TRBV7-9	17	CASSSYPGQFLIGEQFF	TGTGCCAGCAGCTCCTATCCGGGACAGTTTTTGATCGGTGAGCAGTTCTTC
TRBD1	-	TRBJ1-2	TRBV19	13	CASEFGQANGYTF	TGTGCCAGTGAGTTCGGACAGGCGAATGGCTACACCTTC
-	-	TRBJ2-7	TRBV18	16	CASSPPGLHTSYEQYF	TGTGCCAGCTCACCCCCGGGTCTACATACATCCTACGAGCAGTACTTC
-	few	TRBJ2-2	TRBV5-4	17	CASSSPTGARGAGELFF	TGTGCCAGCAGCAGTCCAACCGGGGCGAGAGGGGCCGGGGAGCTGTTTTTT
TRBD2	-	TRBJ2-5	TRBV14	16	CASSRGLAATKETQYF	TGTGCCAGCAGCCGGGGACTAGCGGCTACTAAAGAGACCCAGTACTTC
TRBD2	-	TRBJ2-5	TRBV6-4	16	CAGSVCGRAPRGTQYF	TGTGCCGGCAGTGTTTGCGGGAGGGCCCCCAGAGGGACCCAGTACTTC
TRBD1	-	TRBJ1-5	TRBV5-1	14	CASSLVSGGQPQHF	TGCGCCAGCAGCTTGGTATCAGGGGGTCAGCCCCAGCATTTT
-	-	TRBJ2-5	TRBV14	14	CASSQGVMGLTQYF	TGTGCCAGCAGCCAAGGGGTCATGGGGTTGACCCAGTACTTC
-	-	TRBJ2-3	TRBV9	15	CASSPQGMDADTQYF	TGTGCCAGCAGCCCCCAGGGGATGGACGCAGATACGCAGTATTTT
-	-	TRBJ1-2	TRBV28	12	CASSFIGYGYTF	TGTGCCAGCAGTTTCATCGGCTATGGCTACACCTTC
TRBD2	-	TRBJ2-1	TRBV6-5	15	CASSYRLAGEDEQFF	TGTGCCAGCAGTTACAGGCTAGCGGGAGAAGATGAGCAGTTCTTC
TRBD1	-	TRBJ2-7	TRBV5-1	15	CASSFGQGLTYEQYF	TGCGCCAGCAGCTTCGGACAGGGTTTAACCTACGAGCAGTACTTC
-	-	TRBJ2-1	TRBV27	15	CASSLASSSYNEQFF	TGTGCCAGCAGTTTAGCGTCTAGCTCCTACAATGAGCAGTTCTTC
-	-	TRBJ2-7	TRBV28	12	CASTTGRYEQYF	TGTGCCAGCACGACGGGACGCTACGAGCAGTACTTC
-	-	TRBJ1-5	TRBV28	17	CASNPGQLQRGNQPQHF	TGTGCCAGCAACCCAGGACAACTCCAGAGGGGCAATCAGCCCCAGCATTTT
-	-	TRBJ1-1	TRBV27	14	CASSLTGRNTEAFF	TGTGCCAGCAGCCTGACGGGGAGGAACACTGAAGCTTTCTTT
-	-	TRBJ1-6	TRBV30	14	CAWASVRRNSPLHF	TGTGCCTGGGCCTCAGTGAGGAGGAATTCACCCCTCCACTTT
TRBD2	-	TRBJ2-7	TRBV7-6	16	CASSLAAPSGSGEQYF	TGTGCCAGCAGCTTAGCGGCGCCTAGCGGGAGTGGGGAGCAGTACTTC
-	-	TRBJ1-2	TRBV5-1	15	CASSREGSSSYGYTF	TGCGCCAGCAGCCGAGAAGGGAGTTCCTCCTATGGCTACACCTTC
TRBD2	-	TRBJ2-5	TRBV28	14	CASRTSGRGETQYF	TGTGCCAGCAGGACTAGCGGGAGAGGGGAGACCCAGTACTTC
TRBD2	-	TRBJ2-2	TRBV18	18	CASSPTPHSGPNTGELFF	TGTGCCAGCTCACCGACTCCTCATAGCGGGCCGAACACCGGGGAGCTGTTTTTT
TRBD2	-	TRBJ2-1	TRBV10-1	13	CASSVAGYNEQFF	TGCGCCAGCAGTGTAGCGGGATACAATGAGCAGTTCTTC
-	-	TRBJ2-1	TRBV5-1	13	CASSNQDYNEQFF	TGCGCCAGCAGCAACCAAGATTACAATGAGCAGTTCTTC
-	-	TRBJ2-7	TRBV2	13	CASSEQGTYEQYF	TGTGCCAGCAGTGAACAAGGCACCTACGAGCAGTACTTC
-	-	TRBJ1-1	TRBV5-1	16	CASSLAVFRPNTEAFF	TGCGCCAGCAGCTTGGCGGTATTCCGGCCAAACACTGAAGCTTTCTTT
-	-	TRBJ2-5	TRBV5-1	16	CASSTTPSATLQTQYF	TGCGCCAGCAGCACAACCCCTAGTGCCACTCTACAGACCCAGTACTTC